The rows below give T cell receptor beta chains drawn from one sample of a study of blood T cell repertoires in COVID-19. The repertoire was sequenced with immunoSEQ multiplex PCR; TCRdb's copy has only in-frame clones and lacks some. The profile covers roughly 250,000 clones, with over 80% appearing a single time and about 2.9% taken by the ten largest. Input material: PBMCs or T cells enriched from blood (not recorded which). These receptors all come from a woman aged 40 to 49 who had been exposed to COVID-19. The CDR3 runs from the conserved cysteine through the conserved F or W. Fields, in order: CDR3 protein, V gene.

CDR3aa: CASSLMGADEQFF; v_gene: TRBV11-3
CDR3aa: CASSHRESGYTF; v_gene: TRBV6-5
CDR3aa: CATSRDTGVYGYTF; v_gene: TRBV15
CDR3aa: CASSTQRVYEQYF; v_gene: TRBV12-3/TRBV12-4
CDR3aa: CASSKESGFQETQYF; v_gene: TRBV19
CDR3aa: CASSPAGQGNPYGYTF; v_gene: TRBV7-3
CDR3aa: CATSRTGVTEAFF; v_gene: TRBV15
CDR3aa: CASSLDPERQDRTGELFF; v_gene: TRBV5-1
CDR3aa: CASSIRTGVRETQYF; v_gene: TRBV19
CDR3aa: CASSLLQGATQYF; v_gene: TRBV28
CDR3aa: CASSPFQSGEVAGNTIYF; v_gene: TRBV18
CDR3aa: CASSLSPQGILYEQYF; v_gene: TRBV28
CDR3aa: CASSRDRGSRNTEAFF; v_gene: TRBV6-6
CDR3aa: CASSPNTGELFF; v_gene: TRBV7-2
CDR3aa: CATRSPGNQETQYF; v_gene: TRBV24-1
CDR3aa: CAWNKGLTVNTEAFF; v_gene: TRBV30
CDR3aa: CASSLTGVWNYGYTF; v_gene: TRBV28
CDR3aa: CASSLGTGFSGNTIYF; v_gene: TRBV11-2
CDR3aa: CASSNASGRATGELFF; v_gene: TRBV21-1
CDR3aa: CASSRNSGSTDTQYF; v_gene: TRBV5-1